One sample yielded the 8 T cell receptor beta chains listed below, sequenced in a study of OX40 agonist ivuxolimab in advanced cancers. The protocol was immunoSEQ multiplex PCR, while the TCRdb copy is restricted to in-frame clones and leaves out a portion. The table lists about 89,000 clones, about nine tenths of them singletons. The sample was CD4+ or CD8+ T cells sorted from blood, taken in a trial of the OX40 agonist ivuxolimab. These receptors originate from an adult with an advanced solid tumor such as melanoma, head and neck, liver or kidney cancer.

The table lists this clone with a count of one. This chain joins TRBV4-2 and TRBJ2-3; 7 positions agree with TRBD2. The length of the CDR3 is 16 residues. V lost 10 bases to trimming and J lost 4 bases; unmatched junction nucleotides: 17. Per the germline V gene, CDR1 is LGHNA and CDR2 is YNFKEQ. CDR3 nucleotides: TGTGCCAACCCACGGGAGGAGCTCCCCGCCGCAGATACGCAGTATTTT. The encoded protein is CANPREELPAADTQYF.

This clone was detected only a few times. The chain has TRBV2 and TRBJ2-3; 8 positions agree with TRBD2. The length of the CDR3 is 15 residues. The J segment lost 0 bases and the V segment lost 9 bases, leaving 8 bases of the junction unmatched. Germline loops: CDR1 SNHLY, CDR2 FYNNEI. CDR3 coding DNA: TGTGCCAGTGGCCGAGTAGCGGGAAGCACAGATACGCAGTATTTT. Amino acids: CASGRVAGSTDTQYF.

The rearrangement joins TRBV13 to TRBJ2-5; maybe TRBD2 (7 bases). The germline V gene encodes CDR1 PRHDT and CDR2 FYEKMQ (reference sequence). This CDR3 has 15 amino acids. V was trimmed by 2 bases and J by 4 bases, leaving 14 bases between them. The CDR3 loop reads CASSLKGGGPETQYF. The CDR3 nucleotides read TGTGCCAGCAGCTTAAAGGGAGGGGGACCAGAGACCCAGTACTTC.

This chain's CDR3 is CASIIAGGPSSYNEQFF. The CDR3 coding sequence is TGTGCCAGCATTATAGCGGGAGGGCCGAGCTCCTACAATGAGCAGTTCTTC. The gene calls are TRBV6-8 and TRBJ2-1; 11 bases map to TRBD2. This CDR3 comprises 17 residues. Per germline, CDR1 MNHGY and CDR2 SAAAGT. The V and J ends lost 7 bases and 0 bases, in that order; junction bases with no gene match: 8.

In its sample, this clone was seen once. The rearrangement joins TRBV5-1 to TRBJ1-4; D perhaps matches TRBD1 (6 bases). CDR1 and CDR2 from the germline V gene are SGHRS and YFSETQ. The CDR3 contains 14 residues. Trimming shortened V by 4 bases and J by 8 bases, and 15 bases separated the two germline ends. The CDR3 reads CASSQTGWEEKLFF. CDR3 sequence (DNA): TGCGCCAGCAGCCAGACAGGATGGGAGGAAAAACTGTTTTTT.

The chain links TRBV28 to TRBJ2-4; the D is unclear. Trimming pared 5 bases from V and 3 bases from J, leaving 14 bases between. Germline assignment: CDR1 MDHEN and CDR2 SYDVKM. The CDR3 is 15 residues long. The CDR3 protein is CASSRAHPGKNIQYF. The CDR3 region has the DNA TGTGCCAGCAGTCGGGCCCACCCGGGCAAAAACATTCAGTACTTC.

CDR3 DNA: TGTGCCAGCAGCCTGGACGGAGCCGGAGGCTACACCTTC. It is translated as CASSLDGAGGYTF. The chain employs TRBV2 and TRBJ1-2; D gene uncertain. The CDR3 length is 13 residues. The germline gives CDR1 SNHLY, CDR2 FYNNEI. V was trimmed by 6 bases and J by 8 bases, leaving 16 bases between them.

The chain combines TRBV5-8 with TRBJ1-2; 12 bases align to TRBD1. J lost 3 bases, V lost 4 bases, and 4 bases had no gene match. The germline V gene encodes CDR1 SGHTS and CDR2 YDEGEE. The CDR3 totals 15 residues. Written as DNA, the CDR3 is TGTGCCAGCAGCCCCGGGACAGGGGGCTACTATGGCTACACCTTC. It specifies CASSPGTGGYYGYTF.